This T cell receptor beta chain emerged from a study of OX40 agonist ivuxolimab in advanced cancers. Whole-study results and caveats: At doses 0.1 to 3.0 mg/kg, CD4+ and CD8+ clones expanded.

Using immunoSEQ multiplex PCR, the repertoire was profiled, and TCRdb retains in-frame clones only, with some absent. The table includes 39,000 or so clones, approximately 86% detected once. Germline CDR1 is SQVTM and CDR2 is ANQGSEA. The germline V and J ends were trimmed by 1 base and 3 bases, with 4 bases remaining between them. The CDR3 loop spans 11 amino acids. Concerning this clone: The target antigen is unknown.

V and J are TRBV29-1 and TRBJ2-7; D is unclear. The source is an adult with an advanced solid tumor such as melanoma, head and neck, liver or kidney cancer. The sample here was CD4+ or CD8+ T cells sorted from blood, taken in a trial of the OX40 agonist ivuxolimab. The CDR3 coding sequence is TGCAGCGTTGAAGGCCGCTACGAGCAGTACTTC. It yields the protein CSVEGRYEQYF.